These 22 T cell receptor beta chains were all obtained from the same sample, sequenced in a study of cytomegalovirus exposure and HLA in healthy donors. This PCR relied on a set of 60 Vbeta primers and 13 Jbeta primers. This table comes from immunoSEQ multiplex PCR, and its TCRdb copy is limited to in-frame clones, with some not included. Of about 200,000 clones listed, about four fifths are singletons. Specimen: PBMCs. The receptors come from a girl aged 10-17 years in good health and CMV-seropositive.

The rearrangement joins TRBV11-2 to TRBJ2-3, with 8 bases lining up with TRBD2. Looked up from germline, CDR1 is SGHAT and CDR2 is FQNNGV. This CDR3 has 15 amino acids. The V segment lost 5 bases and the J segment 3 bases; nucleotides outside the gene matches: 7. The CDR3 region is CASSAVTSATDTQYF. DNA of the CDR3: TGTGCCAGCAGCGCCGTGACTAGCGCGACAGATACGCAGTATTTT.

CDR3 bases: TGTGCCAGCAGTTATCGACAGGGGAACACTGAAGCTTTCTTT. This encodes CASSYRQGNTEAFF. The J gene is TRBJ1-1, the V gene TRBV6-5; 7 bases agree with TRBD1. The CDR3 totals 14 residues. CDR1 and CDR2 (germline): MNHEY, SVGAGI. After removal of 3 bases from V and 1 base from J, the junction contained 2 bases not matched to a gene.

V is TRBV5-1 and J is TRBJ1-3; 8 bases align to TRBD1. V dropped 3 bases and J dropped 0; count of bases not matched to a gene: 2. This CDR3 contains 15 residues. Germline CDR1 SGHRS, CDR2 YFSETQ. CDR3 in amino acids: CASSWTGISGNTIYF. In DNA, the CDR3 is TGCGCCAGCAGCTGGACAGGGATCTCTGGAAACACCATATATTTT. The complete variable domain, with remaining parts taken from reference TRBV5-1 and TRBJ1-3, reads KAGVTQTPRYLIKTRGQQVTLSCSPISGHRSVSWYQQTPGQGLQFLFEYFSETQRNKGNFPGRFSGRQFSNSRSEMNVSTLELGDSALYLCASSWTGISGNTIYFGEGSWLTVV.

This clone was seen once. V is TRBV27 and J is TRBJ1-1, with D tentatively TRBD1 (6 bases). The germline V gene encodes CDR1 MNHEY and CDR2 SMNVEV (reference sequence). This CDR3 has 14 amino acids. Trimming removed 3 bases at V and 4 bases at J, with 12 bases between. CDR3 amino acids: CASSLDRWGTEAFF. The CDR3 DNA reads TGTGCCAGCAGTTTGGACAGATGGGGCACTGAAGCTTTCTTT.

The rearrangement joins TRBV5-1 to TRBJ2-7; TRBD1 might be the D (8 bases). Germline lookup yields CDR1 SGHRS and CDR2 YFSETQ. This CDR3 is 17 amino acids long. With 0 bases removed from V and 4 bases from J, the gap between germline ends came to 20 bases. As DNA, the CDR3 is TGCGCCAGCAGCTTGGGATGGGGAGGGACAGGTTCATACGAGCAGTACTTC. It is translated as CASSLGWGGTGSYEQYF.

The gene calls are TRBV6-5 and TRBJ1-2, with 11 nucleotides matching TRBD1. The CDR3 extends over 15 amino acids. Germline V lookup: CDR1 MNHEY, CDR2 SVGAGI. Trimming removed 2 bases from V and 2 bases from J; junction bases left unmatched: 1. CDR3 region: CASSYRDRGNYGYTF. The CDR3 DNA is TGTGCCAGCAGTTACAGGGACAGGGGGAACTATGGCTACACCTTC.

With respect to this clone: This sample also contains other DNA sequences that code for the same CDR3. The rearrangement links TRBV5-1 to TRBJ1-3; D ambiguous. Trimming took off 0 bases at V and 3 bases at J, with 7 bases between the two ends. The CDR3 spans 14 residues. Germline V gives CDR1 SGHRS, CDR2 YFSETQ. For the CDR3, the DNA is TGCGCCAGCAGCTTGGGTGGGAGTGGAAACACCATATATTTT. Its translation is CASSLGGSGNTIYF.

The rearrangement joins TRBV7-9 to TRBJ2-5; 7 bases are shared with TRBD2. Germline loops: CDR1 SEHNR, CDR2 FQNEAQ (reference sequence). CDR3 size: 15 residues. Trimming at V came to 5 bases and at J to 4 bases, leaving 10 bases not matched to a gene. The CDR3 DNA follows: TGTGCCAGCAGCCCGGGGGGAGCGTTGGGAGAGACCCAGTACTTC. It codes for CASSPGGALGETQYF.

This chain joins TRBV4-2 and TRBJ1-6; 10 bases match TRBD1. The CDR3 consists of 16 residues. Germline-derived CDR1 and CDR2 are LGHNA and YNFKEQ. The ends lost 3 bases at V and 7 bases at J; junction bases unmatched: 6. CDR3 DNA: TGTGCCAGCAGCCAGGAGGGACAGGGGAAAAATTCACCCCTCCACTTT. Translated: CASSQEGQGKNSPLHF.

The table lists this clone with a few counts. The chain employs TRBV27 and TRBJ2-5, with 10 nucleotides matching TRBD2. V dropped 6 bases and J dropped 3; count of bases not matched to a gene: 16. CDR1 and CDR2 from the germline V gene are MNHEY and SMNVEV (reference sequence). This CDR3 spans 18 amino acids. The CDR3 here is CASSQLSGGGWSKETQYF. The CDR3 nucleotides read TGTGCCAGCAGCCAACTAAGCGGGGGGGGGTGGAGTAAAGAGACCCAGTACTTC.

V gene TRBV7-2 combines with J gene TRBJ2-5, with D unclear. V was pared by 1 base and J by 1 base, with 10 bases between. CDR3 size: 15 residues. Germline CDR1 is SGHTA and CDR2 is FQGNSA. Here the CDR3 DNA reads TGTGCCAGCAGCTTAGGGCCCCCCCGCCAAGAGACCCAGTACTTC. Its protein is CASSLGPPRQETQYF.

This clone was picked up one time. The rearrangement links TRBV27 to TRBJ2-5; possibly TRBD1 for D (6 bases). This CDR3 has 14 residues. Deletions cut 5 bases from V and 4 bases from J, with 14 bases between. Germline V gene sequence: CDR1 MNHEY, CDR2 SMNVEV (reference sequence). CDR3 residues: CASSLGTTGETQYF. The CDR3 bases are TGTGCCAGCAGTCTCGGGACAACCGGAGAGACCCAGTACTTC.

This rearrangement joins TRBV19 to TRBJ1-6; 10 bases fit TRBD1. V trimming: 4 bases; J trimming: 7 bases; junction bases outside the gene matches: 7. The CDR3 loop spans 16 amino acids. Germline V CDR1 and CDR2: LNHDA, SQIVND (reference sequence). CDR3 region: CASSTRQGAGNSPLHF. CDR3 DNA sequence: TGTGCCAGTAGTACACGACAGGGGGCCGGGAATTCACCCCTCCACTTT.

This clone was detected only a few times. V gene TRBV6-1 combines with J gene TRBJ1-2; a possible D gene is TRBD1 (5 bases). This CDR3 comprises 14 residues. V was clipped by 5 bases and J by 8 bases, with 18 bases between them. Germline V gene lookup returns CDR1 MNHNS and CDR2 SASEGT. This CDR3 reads CASSNQQVLFGYTF. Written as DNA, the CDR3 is TGTGCCAGCAGTAACCAACAGGTTCTCTTCGGCTACACCTTC.

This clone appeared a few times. CDR3 bases: TGTGCCAGCTCACCATCAGGGCAGGGGGCTCAGCCCCAGCATTTT. Its protein is CASSPSGQGAQPQHF. The V and J genes are TRBV18 and TRBJ1-5; 8 bases line up with TRBD1. V trimming: 2 bases; J trimming: 6 bases; junction bases outside the gene matches: 6. The germline CDR1 and CDR2 sequences are KGHSH and LQKENI. The CDR3 contains 15 residues.

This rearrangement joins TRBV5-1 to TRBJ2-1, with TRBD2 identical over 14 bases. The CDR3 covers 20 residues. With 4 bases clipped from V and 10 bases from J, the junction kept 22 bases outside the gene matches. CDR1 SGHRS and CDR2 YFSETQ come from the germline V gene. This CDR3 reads CASSHTGTSGGGEPVGEQFF. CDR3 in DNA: TGCGCCAGCAGCCACACCGGGACTAGCGGGGGCGGAGAACCAGTAGGCGAGCAGTTCTTC.

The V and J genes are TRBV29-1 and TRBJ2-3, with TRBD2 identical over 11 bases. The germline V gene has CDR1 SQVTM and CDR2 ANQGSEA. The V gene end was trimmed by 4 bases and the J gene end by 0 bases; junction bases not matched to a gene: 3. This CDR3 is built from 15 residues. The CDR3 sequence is CSVGLAGTSTDTQYF. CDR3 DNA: TGCAGCGTTGGACTAGCGGGGACTAGCACAGATACGCAGTATTTT.

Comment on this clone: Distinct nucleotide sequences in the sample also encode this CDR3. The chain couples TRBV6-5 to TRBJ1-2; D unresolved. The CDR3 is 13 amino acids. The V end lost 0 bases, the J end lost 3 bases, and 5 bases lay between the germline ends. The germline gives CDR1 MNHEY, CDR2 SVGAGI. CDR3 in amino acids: CASSYSSDYGYTF. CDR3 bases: TGTGCCAGCAGTTACTCGTCCGACTATGGCTACACCTTC.

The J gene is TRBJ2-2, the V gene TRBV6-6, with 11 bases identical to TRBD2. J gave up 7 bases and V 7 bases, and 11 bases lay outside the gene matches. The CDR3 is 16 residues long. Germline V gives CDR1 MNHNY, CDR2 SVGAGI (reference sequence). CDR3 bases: TGTGCCAGCAATCGTCGTAGCGGGGGGGCCAGCGGGGAGCTGTTTTTT. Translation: CASNRRSGGASGELFF.

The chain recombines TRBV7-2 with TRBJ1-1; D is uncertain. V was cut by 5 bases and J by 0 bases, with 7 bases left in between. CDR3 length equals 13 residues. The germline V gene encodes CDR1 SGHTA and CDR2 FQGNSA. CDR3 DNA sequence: TGTGCCAGCAGCCTACAGATGAACACTGAAGCTTTCTTT. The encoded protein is CASSLQMNTEAFF.

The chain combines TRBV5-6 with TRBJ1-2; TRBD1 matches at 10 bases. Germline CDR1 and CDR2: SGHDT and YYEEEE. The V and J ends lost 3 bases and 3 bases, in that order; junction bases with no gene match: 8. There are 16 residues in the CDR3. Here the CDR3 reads CASSSGGQGFDYGYTF. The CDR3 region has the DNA TGTGCCAGCAGCTCGGGGGGACAGGGGTTCGACTATGGCTACACCTTC.

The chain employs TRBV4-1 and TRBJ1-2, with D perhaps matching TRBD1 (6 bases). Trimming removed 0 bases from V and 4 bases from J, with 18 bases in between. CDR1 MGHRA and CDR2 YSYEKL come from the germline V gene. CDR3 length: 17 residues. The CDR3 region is CASSQDVLAGDGYGYTF. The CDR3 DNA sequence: TGCGCCAGCAGCCAAGATGTATTGGCAGGGGATGGCTATGGCTACACCTTC.